This T cell receptor (beta chain) stems from a study of blood T cell repertoires in COVID-19. This clone showed up just a few times. This table comes from immunoSEQ multiplex PCR, and its TCRdb copy is limited to in-frame clones, with some not included. The repertoire has roughly 130,000 clones, over 75% of them found once; the top ten carry approximately 5%. V lost 3 bases and J lost 4, with 10 bases in between. CDR3 length: 12 residues. Germline V gene lookup returns CDR1 GTSNPN and CDR2 SVGIG (reference sequence). Sequenced sample: peripheral blood. The sequence was obtained from a woman in her 70s with acute or convalescent COVID-19. The chain is built from TRBV30 and TRBJ2-7, with D uncertain. The CDR3 is CAWSRDRYEQYF. In DNA, the CDR3 is TGTGCCTGGAGCCGAGATCGTTACGAGCAGTACTTC. The variable domain in full, completed from reference TRBV30 and TRBJ2-7, reads SQTIHQWPATLVQPVGSPLSLECTVEGTSNPNLYWYRQAAGRGLQLLFYSVGIGQISSEVPQNLSASRPQDRQFILSSKKLLLSDSGFYLCAWSRDRYEQYFGPGTRLTVT.